Presented here are 3 T cell receptor beta chains from one specimen sequenced in a study of CD8+CD57+ T cells in acquired aplastic anemia. The TCR beta profiling, which covered VDJ combination and CDR3 sequence, was carried out using genomic DNA as the template. TCRdb reprocessed the reads with MiXCR, giving one entry per CDR3 protein. The sample holds 150,000 or so distinct CDR3 sequences, around 60% seen once. Source material: sorted CD4+, CD8+, or CD8+CD57+ T cells (not recorded which) from PBMCs. These receptors all come from a human donor in good health.

The chain uses TRBV5-8 and TRBJ1-2, with D maybe TRBD1 (6 bases). This CDR3 is built from 16 residues. V shed 4 bases and J shed 4 bases, with 20 bases lying between them. Germline CDR1 SGHTS, CDR2 YDEGEE. The CDR3 spells CASSRKPRGRPYGYTF. The CDR3 DNA sequence: TGTGCCAGCAGCCGTAAGCCCAGGGGCCGTCCCTATGGCTACACCTTC.

This clonotype was counted many times. V gene TRBV6-1 combines with J gene TRBJ2-7, with D possibly matching TRBD2 (5 bases). Germline CDR1 is MNHNS and CDR2 is SASEGT. The CDR3 totals 12 residues. The V and J ends lost 7 bases and 1 base respectively, with 8 bases between them. The CDR3 DNA follows: TGTGCCAGCATTGGACTTTCCTACGAGCAGTACTTC. This encodes CASIGLSYEQYF.

Points on this clonotype: A read error may produce the germline difference seen at one junction end. The chain joins TRBV15 to TRBJ1-4; D not certain. The CDR3 totals 18 residues. Per germline, CDR1 LNHNV and CDR2 YYDKDF (reference sequence). The CDR3 nucleotides read TGTGCCGCCAGCAGCTTGACTGGGCAGACTGCAACTAATGAAAAACTGTTTTTT. It translates to CAASSLTGQTATNEKLFF.